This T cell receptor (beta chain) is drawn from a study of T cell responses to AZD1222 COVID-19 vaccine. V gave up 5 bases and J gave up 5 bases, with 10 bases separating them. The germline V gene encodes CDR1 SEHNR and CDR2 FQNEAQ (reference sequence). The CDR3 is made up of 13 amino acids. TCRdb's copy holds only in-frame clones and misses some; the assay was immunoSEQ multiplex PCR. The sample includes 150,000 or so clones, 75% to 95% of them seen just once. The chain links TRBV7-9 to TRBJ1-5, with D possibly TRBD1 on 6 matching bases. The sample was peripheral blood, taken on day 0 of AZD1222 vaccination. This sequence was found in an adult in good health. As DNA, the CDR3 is TGTGCCAGCAGCCTAGGGGGGGATCAGCCCCAGCATTTT. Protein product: CASSLGGDQPQHF.